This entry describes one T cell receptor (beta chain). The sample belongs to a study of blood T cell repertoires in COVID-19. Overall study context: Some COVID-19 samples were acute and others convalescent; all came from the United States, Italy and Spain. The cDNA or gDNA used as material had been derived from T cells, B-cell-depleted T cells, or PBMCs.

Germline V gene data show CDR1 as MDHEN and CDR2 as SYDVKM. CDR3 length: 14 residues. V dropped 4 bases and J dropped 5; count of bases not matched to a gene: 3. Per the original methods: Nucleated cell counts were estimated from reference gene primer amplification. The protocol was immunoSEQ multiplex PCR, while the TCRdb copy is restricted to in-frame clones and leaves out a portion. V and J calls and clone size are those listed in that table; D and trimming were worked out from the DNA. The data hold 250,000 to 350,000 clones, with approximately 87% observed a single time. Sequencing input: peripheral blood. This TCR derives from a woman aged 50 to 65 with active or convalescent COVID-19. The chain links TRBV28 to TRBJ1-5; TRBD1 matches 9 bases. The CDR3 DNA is TGTGCCAGCAGTTCCGGACAGGGGTATCAGCCCCAGCATTTT. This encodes CASSSGQGYQPQHF.